These T cell receptor beta chains were read from a single sample in a study of CD8 T cell repertoires and HIV-1 epitope variants. TCRdb's copy holds only in-frame clones and misses some; the assay was immunoSEQ multiplex PCR. The sample lists several thousand clones; approximately 60% were seen once. Their target antigens are unknown. The sequencing sample was made of cultured CD8+ T cells derived from PBMCs. The receptors come from a male donor with HIV. Each CDR3 is given without its conserved first and last residue. Fields, in order: CDR3 protein, V gene, D gene, J gene. The D gene is left open where the match is weak.

ASSFVSINEQF	TRBV5-4	NA	TRBJ2-1
ASSVGGGASREQY	TRBV9	NA	TRBJ2-7
ASSGEAGSYEQY	TRBV5-6	TRBD2	TRBJ2-7
AWSTTSGGYNEQF	TRBV30	TRBD2	TRBJ2-1
ASSLQDSFNEKLF	TRBV11-2	NA	TRBJ1-4
ASSHNEQGAYTEAF	TRBV7-9	TRBD1	TRBJ1-1
ASSLGAGEQY	TRBV5-4	NA	TRBJ2-7
ASSPTEDSGNTIY	TRBV7-9	NA	TRBJ1-3
ASSVAGLGEQY	TRBV9	NA	TRBJ2-7
ASSQDPAGASNEQF	TRBV4-3	TRBD2	TRBJ2-1
ASSESLRLGTDTQY	TRBV10-2	NA	TRBJ2-3
ASSQEGETNQPQH	TRBV4-2	NA	TRBJ1-5
ASSSPLTPPGNNEQF	TRBV11-2	NA	TRBJ2-1
ATSRERGTTSPLH	TRBV15	NA	TRBJ1-6
ASSEWETDTQY	TRBV10-1	NA	TRBJ2-3
AIRTDREGRDTEAF	TRBV10-3	TRBD1	TRBJ1-1
ASSLTGGGYNSPLH	TRBV5-6	TRBD1	TRBJ1-6
ASSYGAEEGDTQY	TRBV6-5	NA	TRBJ2-3
ASSLALAGVNEQF	TRBV7-8	TRBD2	TRBJ2-1
ASRPTSGRLGEQY	TRBV6-5	TRBD2	TRBJ2-7
ASSLVGENTEAF	TRBV28	NA	TRBJ1-1
ASSPRQAGEAF	TRBV6-5	NA	TRBJ1-1
ASSLRGGSSDTQY	TRBV9	NA	TRBJ2-3
ASSHTVGQLTYEQY	TRBV5-6	NA	TRBJ2-7
ASSLVGSPEQF	TRBV7-9	NA	TRBJ2-1
ASSQEMNTEAF	TRBV7-9	NA	TRBJ1-1